This T cell receptor (beta chain) was sequenced during a study of regulatory T cells in long-lasting Graves disease. Whole-study context: Positive TSH receptor antibodies alongside over 5 years of antithyroid drugs were what marked Graves' disease as persistent.

Trimming removed 0 bases at V and 5 bases at J, with 13 bases between. Germline-derived CDR1 and CDR2 are MNHEY and SVGAGI. The CDR3 totals 16 residues. To make TCR beta libraries, researchers used iRepertoire HTBI primers and Arm-PCR of CDR3 regions. Under the authors' procedure: Identification of gene segments yielded some 60 TRBV and over 12 TRBJ across samples. TCRdb re-analysed the multiplex PCR reads in MiXCR, keeping a single row per CDR3 protein. TCRdb's processing, not the study's, gives the V and J calls here. This table has approximately 690,000 distinct CDR3 sequences, approximately 29% appearing once. The time point was: persistent/refractory GD, antithyroid drugs over 5 years with positive TRAb. PBMCs were the source of the RNA used for TCR sequencing.

This receptor was identified in a female donor with Graves disease. This sequence joins TRBV6-5 and TRBJ2-2; D is ambiguous. Sequenced here: peripheral blood mononuclear cells (PBMCs), sampled when the disease was refractory, from a patient treated with antithyroid drugs. CDR3 sequence (DNA): TGTGCCAGCAGTTACTCGGCTAGTTCGCTAACCGGGGAGCTGTTTTTT. Translation: CASSYSASSLTGELFF.